The 24 T cell receptor beta chains reported below all come from one sample, sequenced in a study of T cell responses to AZD1222 COVID-19 vaccine. This table comes from immunoSEQ multiplex PCR, and its TCRdb copy is limited to in-frame clones, with some not included. The table includes some 190,000 clones, about 90% detected once. Here the sequenced sample was peripheral blood, taken 28 days after the second AZD1222 dose. These receptors were taken from an adult who received the AZD1222 COVID-19 vaccine.

The chain uses TRBV7-9 and TRBJ2-3; a weak D match, TRBD2 (7 bases). The CDR3 is 15 amino acids. Per germline, CDR1 SEHNR and CDR2 FQNEAQ (reference sequence). V lost 0 bases and J 7 bases, leaving 14 bases between the germline ends. CDR3 nucleotide sequence: TGTGCCAGCAGCTTAGCGGGGGGGCCCCACCATACGCAGTATTTT. Protein sequence: CASSLAGGPHHTQYF.

The V call is TRBV7-8, the J call TRBJ1-6; TRBD1 might be the D (6 bases). Germline V gives CDR1 SGHVS, CDR2 FQNEAQ. The V end was cut by 7 bases, the J end by 6 bases, with 16 bases between. The CDR3 has 15 residues. The CDR3 loop is CASTQVGAANSPLHF. The DNA of the CDR3 is TGTGCCAGCACCCAGGTGGGGGCGGCTAATTCACCCCTCCACTTT.

V is TRBV4-1 and J is TRBJ2-3; no reliable D call. Germline V gene sequence: CDR1 MGHRA, CDR2 YSYEKL. There are 14 residues in the CDR3. V lost 2 bases to trimming and J lost 3 bases, with 9 bases between them. The CDR3 spells CASSQPEDTDTQYF. The CDR3 DNA is TGCGCCAGCAGCCAACCCGAAGATACAGATACGCAGTATTTT.

V gene TRBV5-1 combines with J gene TRBJ2-2; TRBD2 is a possible D gene (6 bases). Germline lookup yields CDR1 SGHRS and CDR2 YFSETQ. The V end was cut by 4 bases, the J end by 2 bases, with 15 bases between. The CDR3 has 16 residues. The CDR3 nucleotides read TGCGCCAGCAGCCCCGGAGGGACCGTAAACACCGGGGAGCTGTTTTTT. Translated: CASSPGGTVNTGELFF.

This chain uses TRBV9 with TRBJ2-7, with TRBD2 matching 13 bases. V lost 0 bases to trimming and J lost 6 bases; unmatched junction nucleotides: 6. CDR3 length: 16 amino acids. Per germline, CDR1 SGDLS and CDR2 YYNGEE. CDR3 loop: CASSVGRTSGSSEQYF. As DNA, the CDR3 is TGTGCCAGCAGCGTAGGTCGGACTAGCGGGAGTAGCGAGCAGTACTTC.

This sequence joins TRBV19 and TRBJ1-6; 7 bases map to TRBD1. The CDR3 totals 14 residues. The germline CDR1 and CDR2 sequences are LNHDA and SQIVND (reference sequence). The junction had 9 bases not matched to a gene; V was cut back by 7 bases and J by 9 bases. The CDR3 DNA reads as TGTGCCAGTATCGAACAGGGGTTTGGTTCACCCCTCCACTTT. Translated, it gives CASIEQGFGSPLHF. Complete variable domain (other parts from reference TRBV19 and TRBJ1-6): DGGITQSPKYLFRKEGQNVTLSCEQNLNHDAMYWYRQDPGQGLRLIYYSQIVNDFQKGDIAEGYSVSREKKESFPLTVTSAQKNPTAFYLCASIEQGFGSPLHFGNGTRLTVT.

This rearrangement joins TRBV7-8 to TRBJ2-7, with a tentative D call TRBD1 (5 bases). The CDR3 is made up of 15 amino acids. Germline loops: CDR1 SGHVS, CDR2 FQNEAQ. V lost 5 bases, J lost 3 bases, and 17 bases lay in between. CDR3 DNA: TGTGCCAGCAGCCAGACCGGAGACAGTCTCTACGAGCAGTACTTC. Residues: CASSQTGDSLYEQYF.

The CDR3 DNA is TGTGCCACCATGAACGTAGGAGAGACCCAGTACTTC. Protein: CATMNVGETQYF. The rearrangement links TRBV24-1 to TRBJ2-5; D uncertain. Trimming left V 8 bases short and J 4 bases short, with 10 bases between. The CDR3 loop spans 12 amino acids. Germline V gene sequence: CDR1 KGHDR, CDR2 SFDVKD.

The chain joins TRBV7-9 to TRBJ2-7; 7 positions match TRBD1. The junction had 6 bases not matched to a gene; V was cut back by 3 bases and J by 4 bases. This CDR3 spans 14 amino acids. In germline, CDR1 is SEHNR, CDR2 FQNEAQ (reference sequence). CDR3 in DNA: TGTGCCAGCAGCTTCGCAGGGGGATGGTACGAGCAGTACTTC. Translating it yields CASSFAGGWYEQYF.

As regards this clone: Other DNA sequences in this specimen translate into the identical CDR3. V gene TRBV6-5 combines with J gene TRBJ2-7, with D perhaps TRBD2 (6 bases). Trimming left V 3 bases short and J 1 base short, with 13 bases between. Germline V CDR1 and CDR2: MNHEY, SVGAGI. The CDR3 sequence is 15 residues long. DNA of the CDR3: TGTGCCAGCAGTTATTCGCCAGGGAGGTCCTACGAGCAGTACTTC. Translated, it gives CASSYSPGRSYEQYF.

V usage is TRBV7-9 and J usage is TRBJ1-2; the match to TRBD1 covers 11 bases. J was trimmed by 6 bases and V by 3 bases; bases with no gene match: 3. CDR1 and CDR2 (germline): SEHNR, FQNEAQ (reference sequence). The CDR3 length is 14 residues. DNA for the CDR3: TGTGCCAGCAGCTTCGGACAGGGGGCAGATGGCTACACCTTC. Translation: CASSFGQGADGYTF.

CDR3 DNA sequence: TGCGCCAGCAGCTTGAGCGGGGGGGCCGATGAGCAGTTCTTC. Translation: CASSLSGGADEQFF. The chain recombines TRBV5-1 with TRBJ2-1, with TRBD2 matching over 10 bases. The J segment lost 8 bases and the V segment lost 1 base, leaving 3 bases of the junction unmatched. The V gene's germline CDR1 is SGHRS and CDR2 YFSETQ. The CDR3 loop spans 14 amino acids.

The V and J genes are TRBV4-1 and TRBJ2-1; 11 bases align to TRBD2. V dropped 1 base and J dropped 5; count of bases not matched to a gene: 7. The CDR3 consists of 17 residues. Germline loops: CDR1 MGHRA, CDR2 YSYEKL. In DNA form, the CDR3 reads TGCGCCAGCAGCCAAGCCTATAGCGGGAGGGCCCACAATGAGCAGTTCTTC. Its translation: CASSQAYSGRAHNEQFF.

The rearrangement joins TRBV3-1 (or the pseudogene TRBV3-2) to TRBJ2-2; possible D gene TRBD2, 5 bases. The CDR3 spans 14 residues. Germline V gene data show CDR1 as LGHDT and CDR2 as YNNKEL (reference sequence). V was cut by 0 bases and J by 6 bases, with 8 bases left in between. The CDR3 reads CASSQDPRAGELFF. CDR3 in DNA: TGTGCCAGCAGCCAAGATCCGAGGGCCGGGGAGCTGTTTTTT.

The CDR3: CASRQTGGDNEQFF. For the CDR3, the DNA is TGTGCCAGTAGACAGACGGGGGGAGACAATGAGCAGTTCTTC. This sequence joins TRBV19 and TRBJ2-1, with TRBD2 identical over 7 bases. The ends lost 6 bases at V and 5 bases at J; junction bases unmatched: 7. In germline, CDR1 is LNHDA, CDR2 SQIVND (reference sequence). This CDR3 has 14 amino acids. Drawing the rest from reference TRBV19 and TRBJ2-1, the complete variable domain is DGGITQSPKYLFRKEGQNVTLSCEQNLNHDAMYWYRQDPGQGLRLIYYSQIVNDFQKGDIAEGYSVSREKKESFPLTVTSAQKNPTAFYLCASRQTGGDNEQFFGPGTRLTVL.

The gene calls are TRBV6-5 and TRBJ1-4; D not resolved. Germline CDR1 is MNHEY and CDR2 is SVGAGI. The V end lost 8 bases, the J end lost 0 bases, and 13 bases lay between the germline ends. The CDR3 sequence is 15 residues long. For the CDR3, the DNA is TGTGCCAGCTCCGTCATGGGCGCAACTAATGAAAAACTGTTTTTT. Protein: CASSVMGATNEKLFF.

The CDR3 region is CTSSHDQGAPYEQYF. CDR3 DNA sequence: TGCACCAGCAGCCACGACCAGGGGGCACCCTACGAGCAGTACTTC. V gene TRBV1 combines with J gene TRBJ2-7; the table names TRBD1, a call not compared with the DNA. TRBV1 is assigned pseudogene status. The CDR3 runs 15 residues.

The chain uses TRBV19 and TRBJ2-1; D call uncertain. This CDR3 region has 14 residues. V was cut by 0 bases and J by 3 bases, with 6 bases left in between. CDR1 is LNHDA and CDR2 is SQIVND in the germline V gene (reference sequence). CDR3 sequence reads: CASSIDDRYNEQFF. Written as DNA, the CDR3 is TGTGCCAGTAGTATAGATGACCGCTACAATGAGCAGTTCTTC.

The rearrangement joins TRBV10-3 to TRBJ1-5; D is perhaps TRBD1 (6 bases). V lost 0 bases and J lost 4, with 13 bases in between. Germline CDR1 ENHRY, CDR2 SYGVKD. The CDR3 sequence is 16 residues long. The DNA for the CDR3 is TGTGCCATCAGTGAGTCATCCAGGGGATGGAATCAGCCCCAGCATTTT. It translates to CAISESSRGWNQPQHF.

The chain uses TRBV4-1 and TRBJ2-5; D is ambiguous. The CDR3 is 14 amino acids. The ends were cut back, 5 bases at V and 1 base at J, with 11 bases in the middle. Germline CDR1 MGHRA, CDR2 YSYEKL. DNA of the CDR3: TGCGCCAGCAGCTACGATGTGATCCAAGAGACCCAGTACTTC. It encodes CASSYDVIQETQYF.

CDR3 sequence: CAWTSKAGAVGEKLFF. The CDR3 bases are TGTGCCTGGACCTCTAAGGCAGGGGCGGTGGGTGAAAAACTGTTTTTT. The V and J genes are TRBV30 and TRBJ1-4, with D possibly being TRBD1 (6 bases). Germline V gives CDR1 GTSNPN, CDR2 SVGIG (reference sequence). With 4 bases removed from V and 7 bases from J, the gap between germline ends came to 22 bases. The CDR3 sequence is 16 residues long.

The CDR3 loop reads CASSLGTYTDTQYF. In DNA form, the CDR3 reads TGTGCCAGCAGCTTGGGCACCTACACAGATACGCAGTATTTT. This chain links TRBV5-4 with TRBJ2-3, with D hard to call. The germline gives CDR1 SGHNT, CDR2 YYREEE (reference sequence). V gave up 0 bases and J gave up 2 bases, with 7 bases separating them. CDR3 length: 14 amino acids.

The gene calls are TRBV5-1 and TRBJ2-3; 10 positions match TRBD2. Germline V gene sequence: CDR1 SGHRS, CDR2 YFSETQ. With V trimmed by 4 bases and J by 1 base, 6 bases remained unmatched. The CDR3 consists of 16 residues. CDR3 sequence (DNA): TGCGCCAGCAGCAGCACCGGGACTAGCGGCACAGATACGCAGTATTTT. Residues: CASSSTGTSGTDTQYF.

This clone showed up just once. The V call is TRBV30, the J call TRBJ1-4; possibly TRBD1 for D (5 bases). This CDR3 contains 12 residues. The V and J ends lost 7 bases and 9 bases respectively, with 15 bases between them. Germline V gives CDR1 GTSNPN, CDR2 SVGIG (reference sequence). In nucleotides, the CDR3 is TGTGCCTTTTCTAGGGGAGTGAAAAAACTGTTTTTT. It encodes CAFSRGVKKLFF.